The clone carrying this TCR beta chain was recorded only once. The RNA input was 0.5 to 1 ug, and it was reverse transcribed with random hexamers. Using its own MiXCR run on the immunoSEQ multiplex PCR reads, TCRdb lists one record per CDR3 protein. Found here are around 280,000 distinct CDR3 sequences, about 92% of them singletons; the top ten hold around 0.07%. The data originate from a study of CD8 T cells in Susac syndrome. The V gene end was trimmed by 4 bases and the J gene end by 2 bases; junction bases not matched to a gene: 7. The CDR3 runs to 15 residues. CDR1 is MNHNY, CDR2 SVGAGI, per germline (reference sequence).

V is TRBV6-6 and J is TRBJ1-2; 7 bases match TRBD1. The sample comprised CD4+ T cells from PBMCs. This TCR derives from a human donor with multiple sclerosis. This chain's CDR3 is CASSSLTGINYGYTF. The CDR3 DNA follows: TGTGCCAGCAGTTCGTTGACAGGGATCAACTATGGCTACACCTTC.